Listed below are T cell receptor beta chains from one sample, sequenced in a study of blood T cell repertoires in COVID-19. Generated by immunoSEQ multiplex PCR, the TCRdb table keeps only in-frame clones and is missing some. This sample carries 250,000 to 350,000 clones, roughly 85% of them seen once, and the ten largest clones take approximately 5%. The source material was PBMCs or T cells enriched from blood (not recorded which). These receptors all stem from a woman aged 25 to 45 who had recovered from COVID-19. The CDR3 runs from the conserved cysteine through the conserved F or W. A D gene is named only where the DNA matches it firmly. Expanded clones get a size class; other rows say once, few or many, or leave the size out.

D,V,J,size,CDR3,DNA
TRBD1,TRBV5-6,TRBJ1-2,-,CASSLDRGPYGYTF,TGTGCCAGCAGCTTAGACAGGGGCCCATATGGCTACACCTTC
-,TRBV7-9,TRBJ2-1,-,CASSSRSPFF,TGTGCCAGCAGCTCGAGGTCCCCGTTCTTC
-,TRBV10-1,TRBJ1-1,once,CASSEGQGEAFF,TGCGCCAGCAGTGAGGGGCAGGGTGAAGCTTTCTTT
-,TRBV20-1,TRBJ1-1,-,CSAEQDTEAFF,TGCAGTGCCGAGCAAGACACTGAAGCTTTCTTT
-,TRBV12-3/TRBV12-4,TRBJ2-7,-,CASSSPFEQYF,TGTGCCAGCAGTTCCCCGTTCGAGCAGTACTTC
-,TRBV30,TRBJ2-7,-,CAWSVEGSYEQYF,TGTGCCTGGAGTGTAGAGGGCTCCTACGAGCAGTACTTC
-,TRBV5-1,TRBJ1-2,-,CASSRGTDANYGYTF,TGCGCCAGCAGCCGCGGGACGGATGCTAACTATGGCTACACCTTC
TRBD2,TRBV29-1,TRBJ2-1,-,CSVELSGGPGNEQFF,TGCAGCGTTGAGTTAAGCGGGGGCCCCGGAAATGAGCAGTTCTTC
TRBD1,TRBV7-8,TRBJ2-7,few,CASSLAGQGSYEQYF,TGTGCCAGCAGCTTAGCGGGACAGGGCTCCTACGAGCAGTACTTC
-,TRBV11-1,TRBJ1-1,-,CASSPMGQQITEAFF,TGTGCCAGCAGCCCAATGGGACAACAAATCACTGAAGCTTTCTTT
-,TRBV27,TRBJ1-5,-,CASSLDSIQPQHF,TGTGCCAGCAGTCTTGACAGTATTCAGCCCCAGCATTTT
-,TRBV2,TRBJ2-1,-,CASTRETEQFF,TGTGCCAGCACTAGGGAGACTGAGCAGTTCTTC
-,TRBV7-7,TRBJ2-5,-,CASSSGTGVIETQYF,TGTGCTAGCAGCTCCGGGACGGGGGTAATCGAGACCCAGTACTTC
TRBD1,TRBV7-9,TRBJ1-4,few,CASSPNRGLTNEKLFF,TGTGCCAGCAGCCCAAACAGGGGGCTCACTAATGAAAAACTGTTTTTT
-,TRBV30,TRBJ1-6,-,CAWSVGGLNSPLHF,TGTGCCTGGAGTGTAGGCGGTCTTAATTCACCCCTCCACTTT
-,TRBV2,TRBJ2-3,-,CASSRGTDTQYF,TGTGCCAGCAGTCGAGGCACAGATACGCAGTATTTT
TRBD1,TRBV19,TRBJ1-1,-,CASSRDRGNTEAFF,TGTGCCAGTAGTAGGGACAGGGGAAACACTGAAGCTTTCTTT
TRBD2,TRBV9,TRBJ2-5,many,CASSDSGGGGFETQYF,TGTGCCAGCAGCGACTCAGGCGGCGGGGGATTCGAGACCCAGTACTTC
TRBD2,TRBV6-5,TRBJ2-7,-,CASSARGVSYEQYF,TGTGCCAGCTCCGCGCGGGGGGTCTCCTACGAGCAGTACTTC
TRBD2,TRBV10-2,TRBJ2-5,-,CASSGLAGAGETQYF,TGCGCCAGCAGTGGACTAGCGGGGGCCGGGGAGACCCAGTACTTC